The rows below give T cell receptor beta chains drawn from one sample of a study of identical twins. One entry per CDR3 protein, called by TCRdb with MiXCR from the 5' RACE reads. The sample records about 100,000 distinct CDR3 sequences, 4.5% to 6.5% being singletons. Source material: memory T cells sorted from blood. These receptors were taken from a woman aged 45-59 years in good health. Each CDR3 is given with its conserved first and last residue. D genes are given only for firm matches. A row's size may be missing; if present it is once, few, many or a size class.

>TRBJ2-5|.|many|TRBV9
CASGVGEETQYF
TGTGCCAGTGGGGTTGGTGAAGAGACCCAGTACTTC
>TRBJ2-1|TRBD1|many|TRBV7-2
CASSLGPGQRFKEQFF
TGTGCCAGCAGCTTGGGTCCGGGACAGAGATTTAAAGAGCAGTTCTTC
>TRBJ1-2|.|many|TRBV6-2/TRBV6-3
CASSPDSDNYGYTF
TGTGCCAGCAGCCCCGACAGCGATAACTATGGCTACACCTTC
>TRBJ1-3|.|many|TRBV9
CASSGRQRGEPGNTIYF
TGTGCCAGCAGCGGCCGACAGAGGGGAGAACCTGGAAACACCATATATTTT
>TRBJ2-6|.|many|TRBV4-2
CASSQGVALSGANVLTF
TGTGCCAGCAGCCAAGGGGTCGCGCTTTCTGGGGCCAACGTCCTGACTTTC
>TRBJ2-2|.|many|TRBV29-1
CSVDAGLTGELFF
TGCAGCGTTGATGCGGGACTTACCGGGGAGCTGTTTTTT
>TRBJ2-5|TRBD2|many|TRBV20-1
CSAASGIAGDRETQYF
TGCAGTGCTGCCAGTGGTATAGCGGGAGACCGGGAGACCCAGTACTTC
>TRBJ2-2|TRBD2|many|TRBV5-1
CASESSGKRNGELFF
TGCGCCAGCGAGTCTAGCGGAAAGCGTAACGGGGAGCTGTTTTTT
>TRBJ2-1|.|many|TRBV5-1
CASGTTGTNNEQFF
TGCGCCAGCGGCACCACCGGGACCAACAATGAGCAGTTCTTC
>TRBJ2-2|.|.|TRBV12-3/TRBV12-4
CASRRRAMNTGELFF
TGTGCCAGCAGGCGCCGGGCCATGAACACCGGGGAGCTGTTTTTT
>TRBJ2-3|.|many|TRBV20-1
CSALRLGSTDTQYF
TGCAGTGCTCTCCGGCTGGGTAGCACAGATACGCAGTATTTT
>TRBJ2-1|TRBD2|many|TRBV5-1
CASSSLTSGSVSGQFF
TGCGCCAGCAGCTCCCTGACTAGCGGGAGCGTTTCAGGGCAGTTCTTC
>TRBJ1-1|TRBD1|few|TRBV20-1
CSAPGTGHTEAFF
TGCAGTGCACCCGGGACAGGGCACACTGAAGCTTTCTTT
>TRBJ2-2|TRBD2|many|TRBV12-3/TRBV12-4
CASSRPTGTSGPGELFF
TGTGCCAGCAGTCGTCCGACCGGGACTAGTGGTCCGGGGGAGCTGTTTTTT
>TRBJ2-3|.|many|TRBV2
CASTGYQNGDTQYF
TGTGCCAGCACGGGGTACCAAAATGGGGATACGCAGTATTTT
>TRBJ2-1|.|many|TRBV9
CASSVDGPEQFF
TGTGCCAGCAGCGTAGACGGCCCCGAGCAGTTCTTC
>TRBJ1-2|.|many|TRBV3-1
CASSPSGGRTNYGYTF
TGTGCCAGCAGCCCATCGGGGGGGCGGACGAACTATGGCTACACCTTC
>TRBJ1-3|.|few|TRBV7-3
CASSLRDRIVSGNTIYF
TGTGCCAGCAGCCTCCGAGACCGAATAGTCTCTGGAAACACCATATATTTT
>TRBJ2-1|TRBD2|.|TRBV15
CATSRDEIDGLAGSNEQFF
TGTGCCACCAGCAGAGATGAGATCGACGGACTAGCGGGTAGCAATGAGCAGTTCTTC
>TRBJ2-2|.|once|TRBV27
CASRRGFANTGELFF
TGTGCCAGCCGCCGTGGGTTCGCGAACACCGGGGAGCTGTTTTTT
>TRBJ1-5|.|.|TRBV4-1
CASSRVEDQPQHF
TGCGCCAGCAGCAGGGTCGAGGATCAGCCCCAGCATTTT
>TRBJ2-1|.|.|TRBV27
CASSPQDFSYNEQFF
TGTGCCAGCAGTCCCCAGGACTTTTCCTACAATGAGCAGTTCTTC
>TRBJ1-2|.|many|TRBV4-1
CASSQESRGGYGYTF
TGCGCCAGCAGCCAAGAATCTAGGGGAGGGTATGGCTACACCTTC
>TRBJ2-7|.|.|TRBV2
CASGQAPVFSYEQYF
TGTGCCAGCGGGCAGGCCCCCGTTTTCTCCTACGAGCAGTACTTC
>TRBJ1-5|.|many|TRBV12-3/TRBV12-4
CASSPDPNQPQHF
TGTGCCAGCAGTCCCGACCCAAATCAGCCCCAGCATTTT
>TRBJ2-1|TRBD2|many|TRBV6-6
CASRESGRAGNEQFF
TGTGCCAGCAGGGAAAGCGGGAGGGCCGGAAATGAGCAGTTCTTC
>TRBJ2-1|TRBD2|many|TRBV10-3
CAINRDYRDNEQFF
TGTGCCATCAACCGGGACTACCGAGACAATGAGCAGTTCTTC
>TRBJ2-3|.|few|TRBV3-1
CTSSRTDGDTQYF
TGTACCAGCAGCCGGACAGATGGAGATACGCAGTATTTT
>TRBJ2-2|.|few|TRBV5-1
CASSLGAGALNTGELFF
TGCGCCAGCAGCTTGGGTGCGGGGGCGCTAAACACCGGGGAGCTGTTTTTT
>TRBJ1-1|.|many|TRBV12-3/TRBV12-4
CASSLGGTTEAFF
TGTGCCAGCAGCCTCGGGGGTACAACTGAAGCTTTCTTT
>TRBJ2-1|TRBD1|many|TRBV5-1
CASNSRQGGYNEQFF
TGCGCCAGCAACTCCCGACAGGGGGGTTACAATGAGCAGTTCTTC
>TRBJ1-1|.|few|TRBV5-1
CASSRVGVGDPNTEAFF
TGCGCCAGCAGTAGGGTGGGGGTAGGGGACCCGAACACTGAAGCTTTCTTT
>TRBJ1-2|.|.|TRBV27
CASSLLGGRFYF
TGTGCCAGCAGTTTATTGGGGGGGCGTTTCTACTTC
>TRBJ1-5|.|.|TRBV7-2
CASSGTGQHNQPQHF
TGTGCCAGCAGCGGCACCGGACAGCACAATCAGCCCCAGCATTTT
>TRBJ1-4|.|many|TRBV14
CASSQGRILAEKLFF
TGTGCCAGCAGCCAAGGGCGGATCCTGGCGGAAAAACTGTTTTTT
>TRBJ2-2|.|many|TRBV9
CASSATGTGELFF
TGTGCCAGCAGTGCTACAGGGACCGGGGAGCTGTTTTTT
>TRBJ1-2|.|many|TRBV9
CASSVSGGEGYGYTF
TGTGCCAGCAGCGTATCGGGGGGGGAAGGCTATGGCTACACCTTC
>TRBJ1-6|TRBD1|many|TRBV20-1
CSAHRGGNSPLHF
TGCAGTGCTCACAGGGGAGGGAATTCACCCCTCCACTTT
>TRBJ1-2|.|many|TRBV18
CASSPRQEANYGYTF
TGTGCCAGCTCACCCCGACAGGAAGCTAACTATGGCTACACCTTC